The next 8 T cell receptor beta chains were all read from a single sample in a study of cytomegalovirus exposure and HLA in healthy donors. The PCR ran on 60 Vbeta and 13 Jbeta primers. This table comes from immunoSEQ multiplex PCR, and its TCRdb copy is limited to in-frame clones, with some not included. The sample consists of some 150,000 clones, 70% to 80% of them appearing once. The sequencing input was PBMCs. These receptor sequences come from a woman aged 45-65 years in good health and CMV-seronegative.

The J gene is TRBJ2-7, the V gene TRBV27, with unresolved D. Between the trimmed V and J ends, which lost 6 bases and 0 bases, there was a span of 9 bases. The CDR3 is made up of 13 amino acids. The germline gives CDR1 MNHEY, CDR2 SMNVEV (reference sequence). The CDR3 sequence: CASSYPGSYEQYF. The CDR3 coding sequence is TGTGCCAGCAGCTACCCGGGCTCCTACGAGCAGTACTTC.

The chain uses TRBV2 and TRBJ2-1, with 7 bases matching TRBD1. This CDR3 comprises 17 residues. Germline V CDR1 and CDR2: SNHLY, FYNNEI. Germline trimming cut 8 bases from V and 1 base from J; bases unmatched to any gene: 14. The CDR3 region has the DNA TGTGCCAGCCCGGTAACTCCTAACAGGGGATCCTACAATGAGCAGTTCTTC. Encoded protein: CASPVTPNRGSYNEQFF.

This clone was seen only once. The chain couples TRBV5-3 to TRBJ1-2; a possible D gene is TRBD1 (5 bases). TRBV5-3 is sorted into the ORF group, with uncertain function. Trimming cost V 0 bases and J 3 bases, with 9 bases left between them. CDR3 size: 14 residues. The CDR3 sequence is CARSLADRYYGYTF. DNA for the CDR3: TGTGCCAGAAGCTTGGCCGACAGATACTATGGCTACACCTTC.

The chain employs TRBV2 and TRBJ1-2; the D gene is possibly TRBD1 (6 bases). Germline V lookup: CDR1 SNHLY, CDR2 FYNNEI. This CDR3 region has 13 residues. The germline V and J ends were trimmed by 6 bases and 6 bases, with 14 bases remaining between them. CDR3 sequence (DNA): TGTGCCAGCAGCCCGACAGGATATAATGGCTACACCTTC. Its translation is CASSPTGYNGYTF.

The V and J genes are TRBV7-9 and TRBJ2-1; TRBD1 aligns across 7 bases. With 5 bases clipped from V and 5 bases from J, the junction kept 12 bases outside the gene matches. Looked up from germline, CDR1 is SEHNR and CDR2 is FQNEAQ (reference sequence). This CDR3 has 16 amino acids. DNA for the CDR3: TGTGCCAGCAGCCCGAAGTTTCGGGACAGAGACAATGAGCAGTTCTTC. Translating it yields CASSPKFRDRDNEQFF.

J is TRBJ1-3 and V is TRBV5-1; D unresolved. V was cut by 0 bases and J by 4 bases, with 11 bases left in between. Germline V gene lookup returns CDR1 SGHRS and CDR2 YFSETQ. The CDR3 runs to 15 residues. The DNA for the CDR3 is TGCGCCAGCAGCTTGGTTGGCGGATTAGGAAACACCATATATTTT. Amino acid sequence: CASSLVGGLGNTIYF.

J is TRBJ2-1 and V is TRBV4-3; D is unclear. Trimming removed 0 bases from V and 3 bases from J, with 9 bases in between. There are 15 residues in the CDR3. Germline CDR1 LGHNA, CDR2 YSLEER. The CDR3 nucleotides read TGCGCCAGCAGCCAAGAACCGACTCACTACAATGAGCAGTTCTTC. It codes for CASSQEPTHYNEQFF.

V and J are TRBV7-9 and TRBJ1-2; 7 nucleotides agree with TRBD1. Looked up from germline, CDR1 is SEHNR and CDR2 is FQNEAQ (reference sequence). CDR3 length: 15 residues. V lost 1 base to trimming and J lost 6 bases; unmatched junction nucleotides: 8. Written as DNA, the CDR3 is TGTGCCAGCAGCTTAGGTACAGGGGTTGGAGATGGCTACACCTTC. It specifies CASSLGTGVGDGYTF.